The entry below describes one TCR beta chain. The source of the sample is a study of blood T cell repertoires in COVID-19. Study information: Spain, Italy and the United States supplied samples that represented acute and convalescent COVID-19. PBMCs, B-cell-depleted T cells, or T cells provided the cDNA or gDNA that made up the material.

Unmatched junction bases numbered 8, after V lost 5 bases and J lost 2 bases. From germline, CDR1 is LNHDA and CDR2 SQIVND (reference sequence). The CDR3 runs to 15 residues. In the source study's methods: Reference gene primer amplification gave estimated nucleated cell counts. Sequencing was performed with immunoSEQ multiplex PCR; in TCRdb, only in-frame clones are kept and a portion is missing. V and J calls and clone size follow that table, whereas D and trimming were derived from the DNA. The top ten clones hold 18% of a sample with approximately 77,000 clones, about four fifths of them seen once.

Sequences were obtained from peripheral blood. The chain employs TRBV19 and TRBJ2-5, with 7 bases lining up with TRBD1. The clonotype was recovered from a woman aged 60 to 75 with acute or convalescent COVID-19. CDR3 region: CASSPFIQGQETQYF. Written as DNA, the CDR3 is TGTGCCAGTAGTCCGTTTATACAGGGGCAAGAGACCCAGTACTTC.